The 6 T cell receptor beta chains listed next were all sequenced from one sample in a study of blood T cell repertoires in COVID-19. Method: immunoSEQ multiplex PCR; TCRdb's copy keeps in-frame clones and lacks some. This table holds roughly 35,000 clones, 70% to 80% found once. The sample consisted of peripheral blood. The source is a woman aged 55-70 years with acute or convalescent COVID-19.

CDR3 DNA sequence: TGTGCCAGCAGTTTAGTTAGCGGGGGGGGCACAGATACGCAGTATTTT. Protein product: CASSLVSGGGTDTQYF. V gene TRBV27 combines with J gene TRBJ2-3, with 11 positions matching TRBD2. The CDR3 runs 16 residues. The V segment lost 2 bases and the J segment 1 base; nucleotides outside the gene matches: 2. CDR1 is MNHEY, CDR2 SMNVEV, per germline (reference sequence).

On this clone itself: This CDR3 is also generated by other DNA sequences in the sample. The V gene is TRBV18, the J gene TRBJ2-5, with TRBD1 identical over 7 bases. The length of the CDR3 is 15 residues. V dropped 3 bases and J dropped 2; count of bases not matched to a gene: 6. Looked up from germline, CDR1 is KGHSH and CDR2 is LQKENI. The DNA of the CDR3 is TGTGCCAGCTCACCCAGAGCAGGGGGACAAGAGACCCAGTACTTC. Encoded protein: CASSPRAGGQETQYF.

This sequence joins TRBV10-2 and TRBJ1-1; the match to TRBD1 covers 9 bases. CDR1 WSHSY and CDR2 SAAADI come from the germline V gene. This CDR3 is built from 16 residues. V gave up 6 bases and J gave up 5 bases; unmatched junction bases: 13. This CDR3 reads CASRALQGAIGTEAFF. The CDR3 coding sequence is TGCGCCAGCAGAGCCTTACAGGGGGCTATTGGGACTGAAGCTTTCTTT.

This clone was detected only once. The V and J genes are TRBV29-1 and TRBJ1-3; 7 bases agree with TRBD1. Looked up from germline, CDR1 is SQVTM and CDR2 is ANQGSEA. The CDR3 has 14 amino acids. Germline trimming cut 7 bases from V and 2 bases from J; bases unmatched to any gene: 8. The CDR3, as DNA: TGCAGCGGCGCGACAGGGCTCGCTGGAAACACCATATATTTT. Encoded protein: CSGATGLAGNTIYF. Full variable domain (rest looked up from reference TRBV29-1 and TRBJ1-3): SAVISQKPSRDICQRGTSLTIQCQVDSQVTMMFWYRQQPGQSLTLIATANQGSEATYESGFVIDKFPISRPNLTFSTLTVSNMSPEDSSIYLCSGATGLAGNTIYFGEGSWLTVV.

The V call is TRBV6-5, the J call TRBJ1-4, with 7 positions matching TRBD1. Germline V CDR1 and CDR2: MNHEY, SVGAGI. The CDR3 contains 15 residues. J was trimmed by 8 bases and V by 7 bases; bases with no gene match: 13. The CDR3 DNA sequence: TGTGCCAGCACCCCGAGGGCAGGGGGGAAGGAAAAACTGTTTTTT. Its protein product is CASTPRAGGKEKLFF.

This clone has more than one count but fewer than ten. This chain links TRBV2 with TRBJ2-7; TRBD1 matches 9 bases. The CDR3 spans 16 residues. Germline loops: CDR1 SNHLY, CDR2 FYNNEI. The V segment lost 6 bases and the J segment 1 base; nucleotides outside the gene matches: 10. The CDR3 DNA reads as TGTGCCAGCAGGACAACAGGGGGCCAAAGGTCCTACGAGCAGTACTTC. It is translated as CASRTTGGQRSYEQYF.